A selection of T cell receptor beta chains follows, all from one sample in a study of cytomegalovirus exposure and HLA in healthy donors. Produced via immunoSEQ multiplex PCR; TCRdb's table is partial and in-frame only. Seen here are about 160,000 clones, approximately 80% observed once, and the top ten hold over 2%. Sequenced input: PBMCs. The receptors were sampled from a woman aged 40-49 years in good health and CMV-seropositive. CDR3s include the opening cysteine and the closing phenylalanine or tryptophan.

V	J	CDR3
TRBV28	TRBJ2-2	CASSFPSKGGGLTGELFF
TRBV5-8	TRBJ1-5	CASSRSGNQPQHF
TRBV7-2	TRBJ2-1	CASRPGTSGSTYNEQFF
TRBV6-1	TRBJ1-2	CASRDNSLNYGYTF
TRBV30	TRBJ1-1	CAWSFERDTEAFF
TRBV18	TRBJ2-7	CASSPPGLANHEQYF
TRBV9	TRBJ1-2	CASSQNYGYTF
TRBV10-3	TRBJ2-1	CAITRGLAGDNEQFF
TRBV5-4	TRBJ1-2	CASSPTGEDYGYTF
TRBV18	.	CASSPLGSGALNGEQYF
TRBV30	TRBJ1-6	CAWNNNSPLHF
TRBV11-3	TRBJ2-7	CASSLSYGTNEQYF
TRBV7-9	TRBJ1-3	CASSPRDRANGNTIYF
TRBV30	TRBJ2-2	CAWVRGGMNTGELFF
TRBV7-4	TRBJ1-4	CASSPAGADEKLFF
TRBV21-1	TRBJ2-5	CASSEPGTGDGETQYF
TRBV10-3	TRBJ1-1	CAIGTTGGTEAFF